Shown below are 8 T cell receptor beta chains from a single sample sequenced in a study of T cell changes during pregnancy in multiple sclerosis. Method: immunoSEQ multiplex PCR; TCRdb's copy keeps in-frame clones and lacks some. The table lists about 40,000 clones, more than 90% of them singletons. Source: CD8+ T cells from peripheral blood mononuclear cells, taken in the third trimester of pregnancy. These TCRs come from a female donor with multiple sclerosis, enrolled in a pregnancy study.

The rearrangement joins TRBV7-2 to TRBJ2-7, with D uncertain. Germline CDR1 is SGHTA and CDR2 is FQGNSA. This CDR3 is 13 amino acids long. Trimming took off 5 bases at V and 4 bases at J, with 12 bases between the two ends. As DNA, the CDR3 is TGTGCCAGCAGCGCGACTTCGTTTTACGAGCAGTACTTC. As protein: CASSATSFYEQYF.

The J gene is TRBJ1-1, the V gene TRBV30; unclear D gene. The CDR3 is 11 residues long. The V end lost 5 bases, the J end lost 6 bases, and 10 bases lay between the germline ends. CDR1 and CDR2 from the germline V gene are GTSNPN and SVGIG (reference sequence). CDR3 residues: CAWSPVSEAFF. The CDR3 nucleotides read TGTGCCTGGTCCCCCGTGTCTGAAGCTTTCTTT.

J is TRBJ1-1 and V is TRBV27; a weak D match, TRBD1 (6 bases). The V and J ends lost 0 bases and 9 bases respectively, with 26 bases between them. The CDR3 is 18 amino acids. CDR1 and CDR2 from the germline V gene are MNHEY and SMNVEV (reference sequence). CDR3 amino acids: CASSLSGPIGVGQPKAFF. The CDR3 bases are TGTGCCAGCAGTTTATCGGGGCCTATCGGGGTCGGACAGCCGAAAGCTTTCTTT.

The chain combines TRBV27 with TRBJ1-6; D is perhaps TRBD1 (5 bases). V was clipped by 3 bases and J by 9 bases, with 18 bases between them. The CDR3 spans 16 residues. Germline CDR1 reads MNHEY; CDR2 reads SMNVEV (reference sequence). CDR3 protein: CASSLVWVQGSSPLHF. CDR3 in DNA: TGTGCCAGCAGTTTGGTTTGGGTTCAGGGCAGTTCACCCCTCCACTTT.

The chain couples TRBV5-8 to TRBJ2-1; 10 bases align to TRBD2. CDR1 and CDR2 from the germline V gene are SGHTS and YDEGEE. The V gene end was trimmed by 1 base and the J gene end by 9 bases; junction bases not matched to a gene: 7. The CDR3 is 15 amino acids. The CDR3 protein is CASSLTSGMPGEQFF. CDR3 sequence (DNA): TGTGCCAGCAGCTTGACTAGCGGGATGCCGGGTGAGCAGTTCTTC.

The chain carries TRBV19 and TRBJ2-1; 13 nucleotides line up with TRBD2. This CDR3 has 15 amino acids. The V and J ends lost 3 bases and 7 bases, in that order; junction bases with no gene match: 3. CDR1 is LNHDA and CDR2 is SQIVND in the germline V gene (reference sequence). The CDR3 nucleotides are TGTGCCAGTAGTATTACTAGCGGGAGGGGTAATGAGCAGTTCTTC. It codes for CASSITSGRGNEQFF.

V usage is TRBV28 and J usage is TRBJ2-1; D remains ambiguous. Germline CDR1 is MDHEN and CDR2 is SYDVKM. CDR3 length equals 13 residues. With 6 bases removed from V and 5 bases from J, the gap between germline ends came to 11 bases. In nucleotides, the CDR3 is TGTGCCAGCAGGGCCCCACCCAACAATGAGCAGTTCTTC. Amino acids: CASRAPPNNEQFF.

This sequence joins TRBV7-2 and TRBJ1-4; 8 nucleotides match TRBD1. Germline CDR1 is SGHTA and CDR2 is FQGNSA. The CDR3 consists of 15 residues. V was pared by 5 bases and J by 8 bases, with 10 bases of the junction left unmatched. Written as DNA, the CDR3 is TGTGCCAGCAGCCCGTCCGGGACAGGCGGCGAAAAACTGTTTTTT. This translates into CASSPSGTGGEKLFF.